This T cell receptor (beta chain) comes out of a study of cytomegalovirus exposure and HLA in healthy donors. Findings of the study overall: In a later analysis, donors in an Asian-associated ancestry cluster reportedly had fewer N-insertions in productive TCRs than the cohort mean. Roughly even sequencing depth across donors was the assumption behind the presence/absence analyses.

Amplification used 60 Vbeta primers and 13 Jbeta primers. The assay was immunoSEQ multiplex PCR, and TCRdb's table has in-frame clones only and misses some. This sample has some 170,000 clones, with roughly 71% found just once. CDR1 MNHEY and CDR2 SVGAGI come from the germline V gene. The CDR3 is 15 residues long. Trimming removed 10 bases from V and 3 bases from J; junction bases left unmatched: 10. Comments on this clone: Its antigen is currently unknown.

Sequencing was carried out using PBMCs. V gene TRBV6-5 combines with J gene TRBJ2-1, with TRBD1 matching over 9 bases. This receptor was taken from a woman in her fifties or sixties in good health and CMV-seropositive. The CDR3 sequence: CATFPGTGYYNEQFF. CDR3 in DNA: TGTGCCACCTTCCCCGGGACAGGGTACTACAATGAGCAGTTCTTC.